This TCR beta chain was recorded in a study of cytotoxic CD8 clonotypes in ibrutinib-treated CLL. Study information: On average, each sample had a few hundred thousand productive templates and 96,000 or so productive rearrangements.

Details on this clone: Its antigen is undetermined.

The study, taken as a whole, reports: For progressing versus sustained-remission patients, sampling times were not the same. Few clonotypes were public, and these shrank or held steady under treatment.

Roughly 2 micrograms of genomic DNA, which was extracted from cryopreserved PBMCs, served as the material used for the TCR beta libraries. Germline V lookup: CDR1 SGHRS, CDR2 YFSETQ. V dropped 3 bases and J dropped 5; count of bases not matched to a gene: 6. The CDR3 has 15 amino acids. This table comes from immunoSEQ multiplex PCR, and its TCRdb copy is limited to in-frame clones, with some not included. This table holds roughly 54,000 clones, around 60% found once. The V gene is TRBV5-1, the J gene TRBJ2-1; 9 bases align to TRBD1. This TCR came from a human donor with chronic lymphocytic leukemia. Here the sequenced sample was PBMCs, taken after 24 months of ibrutinib treatment. The CDR3 loop is CASSSRQGVDNEQFF. As DNA, the CDR3 is TGCGCCAGCAGCTCGCGACAGGGGGTCGACAATGAGCAGTTCTTC.